The 13 T cell receptor beta chains presented below share a single source sample, sequenced in a study of identical twins. TCRdb independently ran MiXCR on the 5' RACE reads; one entry per CDR3 protein. The sample contains just over 500,000 distinct CDR3 sequences, about 20% of which appear only once. These same data were also listed under a study on T cells expressing NK-cell markers.

Input material: CD4+ T cells sorted from blood. The receptor set was obtained from a woman aged 18-35 years in good health.

This chain links TRBV7-6 with TRBJ2-3; 11 nucleotides agree with TRBD2. Germline lookup yields CDR1 SGHVS and CDR2 FNYEAQ. The J segment lost 9 bases and the V segment lost 5 bases, leaving 10 bases of the junction unmatched. This CDR3 is built from 15 residues. Here the CDR3 reads CASSLVAGGGQTQYF. The CDR3 DNA reads as TGTGCCAGCAGCCTAGTAGCGGGAGGGGGTCAGACGCAGTATTTT.

The chain uses TRBV10-3 and TRBJ2-6; the D call may be TRBD1 or TRBD2 (6 bases each). There are 15 residues in the CDR3. V lost 4 bases and J 4 bases, leaving 11 bases between the germline ends. CDR1 is ENHRY, CDR2 SYGVKD, per germline. The CDR3 DNA follows: TGTGCCATCAGTGGACAGGCGGGGGGGGCCAACGTCCTGACTTTC. Protein: CAISGQAGGANVLTF.

The chain couples TRBV20-1 to TRBJ2-1, with D tentatively TRBD2 (5 bases). The CDR3 runs 16 residues. Deletions cut 0 bases from V and 7 bases from J, with 19 bases between. Germline-derived CDR1 and CDR2 are DFQATT and SNEGSKA (reference sequence). The CDR3 sequence is CSARDLGGYRLNEQFF. CDR3 sequence (DNA): TGCAGTGCTAGAGATCTCGGAGGTTATAGGTTAAATGAGCAGTTCTTC.

The table lists this clonotype with a few counts. The chain carries TRBV12-3 or TRBV12-4 and TRBJ1-2; maybe TRBD1 (6 bases). The CDR3 runs 15 residues. The ends were cut back, 5 bases at V and 0 bases at J, with 13 bases in the middle. The CDR3 sequence: CASSGGWTANYGYTF. DNA of the CDR3: TGTGCCAGCAGTGGCGGGTGGACAGCTAACTATGGCTACACCTTC.

This clonotype has more than one count but fewer than ten. This chain connects TRBV28 to TRBJ2-7, with D unresolved. Germline CDR1 MDHEN, CDR2 SYDVKM. V lost 4 bases, J lost 7 bases, and 8 bases lay in between. The CDR3 loop spans 11 amino acids. CDR3 coding DNA: TGTGCCAGCAGTTCCCTCCAAGAGCAGTACTTC. Translating it yields CASSSLQEQYF. Complete variable domain (other parts from reference TRBV28 and TRBJ2-7): DVKVTQSSRYLVKRTGEKVFLECVQDMDHENMFWYRQDPGLGLRLIYFSYDVKMKEKGDIPEGYSVSREKKERFSLILESASTNQTSMYLCASSSLQEQYFGPGTRLTVT.

CDR3: CASRGLATGGRREQYF. The CDR3 DNA is TGTGCCAGCAGGGGCCTAGCAACGGGAGGAAGGCGCGAGCAGTACTTC. The chain couples TRBV5-6 to TRBJ2-7; TRBD2 agrees at 7 bases. The CDR3 loop spans 16 amino acids. The junction had 17 bases not matched to a gene; V was cut back by 5 bases and J by 6 bases. Per germline, CDR1 SGHDT and CDR2 YYEEEE.

The chain recombines TRBV3-1 with TRBJ2-3, with 12 bases fitting TRBD2. The V segment lost 5 bases and the J segment 1 base; nucleotides outside the gene matches: 4. The germline CDR1 and CDR2 sequences are LGHDT and YNNKEL (reference sequence). The CDR3 totals 16 residues. Here the CDR3 DNA reads TGTGCCAGCAGCATACGACTAGCGGGGGGCACAGATACGCAGTATTTT. Residues: CASSIRLAGGTDTQYF.

V is TRBV10-3 and J is TRBJ1-2; D possibly corresponds to TRBD1 (6 bases). The germline gives CDR1 ENHRY, CDR2 SYGVKD. Trimming took off 3 bases at V and 4 bases at J, with 15 bases between the two ends. There are 15 residues in the CDR3. As DNA, the CDR3 is TGTGCCATCAGTGATCAGGGGAAAGCTTTCTATGGCTACACCTTC. This encodes CAISDQGKAFYGYTF.

This clonotype was seen a handful of times. The chain has TRBV20-1 and TRBJ1-6; D call uncertain. The CDR3 sequence is 13 residues long. Germline V gives CDR1 DFQATT, CDR2 SNEGSKA (reference sequence). Trimming left V 6 bases short and J 7 bases short, with 13 bases between. CDR3 sequence reads: CSAFEDGNSPLHF. In nucleotides, the CDR3 is TGCAGTGCGTTTGAGGACGGGAATTCACCCCTCCACTTT.

The CDR3 DNA sequence: TGTGCCAGCAGTTACTCCAGCCCAGCGCTGGATACGCAGTATTTT. It codes for CASSYSSPALDTQYF. The chain is built from TRBV6-5 and TRBJ2-3, with unresolved D. In germline, CDR1 is MNHEY, CDR2 SVGAGI. This CDR3 comprises 15 residues. Trimming removed 0 bases at V and 6 bases at J, with 13 bases between.

The rearrangement links TRBV2 to TRBJ1-5; maybe TRBD1 (5 bases). V was trimmed by 4 bases and J by 6 bases, leaving 13 bases between them. Germline V CDR1 and CDR2: SNHLY, FYNNEI. This CDR3 region has 14 residues. The CDR3 spells CASSGAGWVQPQHF. CDR3 nucleotide sequence: TGTGCCAGCAGTGGGGCAGGGTGGGTTCAGCCCCAGCATTTT.

The V call is TRBV12-3 or TRBV12-4, the J call TRBJ2-3; TRBD1 might be the D (5 bases). CDR3 size: 12 residues. The CDR3: CAGSRAADTQYF. The CDR3 nucleotides are TGTGCGGGTTCCAGGGCCGCAGATACGCAGTATTTT.

This clonotype appeared a few times. The chain has TRBV5-5 and TRBJ2-7; 13 bases are a match to TRBD2. After removal of 3 bases from V and 0 bases from J, the junction contained 3 bases not matched to a gene. The CDR3 spans 16 residues. Germline V gene sequence: CDR1 SGHKS, CDR2 YYEKEE (reference sequence). The CDR3 spells CASSWGLAGTSYEQYF. As DNA, the CDR3 is TGTGCCAGCAGCTGGGGACTAGCGGGGACCTCCTACGAGCAGTACTTC.